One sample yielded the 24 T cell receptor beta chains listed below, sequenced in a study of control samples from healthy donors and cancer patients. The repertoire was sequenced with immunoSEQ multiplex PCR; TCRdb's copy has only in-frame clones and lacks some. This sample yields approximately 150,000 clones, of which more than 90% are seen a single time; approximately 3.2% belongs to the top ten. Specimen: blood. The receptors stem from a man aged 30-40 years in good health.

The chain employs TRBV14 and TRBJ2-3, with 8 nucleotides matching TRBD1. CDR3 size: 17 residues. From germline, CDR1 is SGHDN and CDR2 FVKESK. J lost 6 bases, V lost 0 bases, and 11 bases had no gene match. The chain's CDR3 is CASSQDRGQGVWDTQYF. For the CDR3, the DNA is TGTGCCAGCAGCCAAGATCGAGGACAGGGTGTGTGGGATACGCAGTATTTT.

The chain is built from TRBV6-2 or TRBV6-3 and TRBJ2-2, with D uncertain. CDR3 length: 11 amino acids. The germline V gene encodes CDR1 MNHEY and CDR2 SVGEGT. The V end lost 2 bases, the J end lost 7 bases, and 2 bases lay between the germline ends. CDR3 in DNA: TGTGCCAGCAGTTACGGCGGGGAGCTGTTTTTT. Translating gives CASSYGGELFF.

The CDR3 sequence: CATGAGRGGADTQYF. Here the CDR3 DNA reads TGTGCCACCGGCGCGGGGCGGGGGGGCGCAGATACGCAGTATTTT. The genes are TRBV24-1 and TRBJ2-3, with 9 bases fitting TRBD2. The CDR3 is 15 amino acids. Trimming removed 9 bases from V and 4 bases from J; junction bases left unmatched: 10. CDR1 KGHDR and CDR2 SFDVKD come from the germline V gene.

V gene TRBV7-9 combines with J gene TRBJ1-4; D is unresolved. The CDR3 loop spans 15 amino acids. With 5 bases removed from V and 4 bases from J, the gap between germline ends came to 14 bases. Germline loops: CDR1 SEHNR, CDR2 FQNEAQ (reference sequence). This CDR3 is CASSPRNSINEKLFF. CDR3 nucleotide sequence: TGTGCCAGCAGCCCCAGAAACAGTATTAATGAAAAACTGTTTTTT.

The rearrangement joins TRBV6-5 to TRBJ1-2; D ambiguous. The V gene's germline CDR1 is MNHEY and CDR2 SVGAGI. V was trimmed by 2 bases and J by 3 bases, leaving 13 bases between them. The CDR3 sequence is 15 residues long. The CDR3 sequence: CASSYLFTDYYGYTF. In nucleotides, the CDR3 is TGTGCCAGCAGTTACCTTTTTACAGATTACTATGGCTACACCTTC.

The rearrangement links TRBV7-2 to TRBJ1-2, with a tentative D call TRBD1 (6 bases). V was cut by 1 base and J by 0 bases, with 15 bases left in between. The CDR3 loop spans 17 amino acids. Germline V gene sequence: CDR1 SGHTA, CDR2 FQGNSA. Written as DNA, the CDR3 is TGTGCCAGCAGCTTAGGGGACAACTCACACCCTAACTATGGCTACACCTTC. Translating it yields CASSLGDNSHPNYGYTF.

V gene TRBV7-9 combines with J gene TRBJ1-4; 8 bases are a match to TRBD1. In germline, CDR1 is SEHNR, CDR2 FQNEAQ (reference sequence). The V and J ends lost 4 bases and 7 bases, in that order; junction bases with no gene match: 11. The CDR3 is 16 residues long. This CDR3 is CASSSLLRGLIEKLFF. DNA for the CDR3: TGTGCCAGCAGCTCTTTACTCAGGGGGCTCATTGAAAAACTGTTTTTT.

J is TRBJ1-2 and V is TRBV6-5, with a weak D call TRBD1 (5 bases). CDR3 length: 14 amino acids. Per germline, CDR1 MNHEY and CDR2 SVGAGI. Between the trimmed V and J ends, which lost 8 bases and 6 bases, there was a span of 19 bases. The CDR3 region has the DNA TGTGCCAGCTCCAGGAGCAGGGTAAACCATGGCTACACCTTC. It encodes CASSRSRVNHGYTF.

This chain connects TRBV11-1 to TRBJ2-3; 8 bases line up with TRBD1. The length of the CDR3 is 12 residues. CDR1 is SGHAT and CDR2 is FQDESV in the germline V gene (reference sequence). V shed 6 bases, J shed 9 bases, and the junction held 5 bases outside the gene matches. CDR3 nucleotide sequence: TGTGCCAGCAGTCCGGACAGGGAAACGCAGTATTTT. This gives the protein CASSPDRETQYF.

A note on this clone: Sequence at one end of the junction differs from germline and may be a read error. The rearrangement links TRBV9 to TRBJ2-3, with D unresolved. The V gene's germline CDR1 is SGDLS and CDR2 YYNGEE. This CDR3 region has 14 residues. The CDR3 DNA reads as TGTGCCAGCAGCCCCCGGGCGTTCACAGATATGCAGTATTTT. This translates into CASSPRAFTDMQYF.

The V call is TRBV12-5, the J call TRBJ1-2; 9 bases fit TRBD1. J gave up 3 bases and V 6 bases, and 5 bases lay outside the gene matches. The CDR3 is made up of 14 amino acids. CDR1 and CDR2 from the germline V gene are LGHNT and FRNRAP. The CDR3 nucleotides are TGTGCTAGTGGGGGACAGGGTAGTGACTATGGCTACACCTTC. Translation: CASGGQGSDYGYTF.

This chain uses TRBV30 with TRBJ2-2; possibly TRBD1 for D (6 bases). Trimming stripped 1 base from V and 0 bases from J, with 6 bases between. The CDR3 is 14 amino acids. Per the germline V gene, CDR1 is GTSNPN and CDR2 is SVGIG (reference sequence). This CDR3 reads CAWSEGANTGELFF. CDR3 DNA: TGTGCCTGGAGTGAGGGGGCGAACACCGGGGAGCTGTTTTTT.

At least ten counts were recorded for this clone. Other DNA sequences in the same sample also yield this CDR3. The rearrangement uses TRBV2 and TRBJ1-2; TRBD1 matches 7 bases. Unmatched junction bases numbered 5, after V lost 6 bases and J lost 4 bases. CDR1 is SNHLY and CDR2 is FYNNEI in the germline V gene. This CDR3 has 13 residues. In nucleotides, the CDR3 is TGTGCCAGCAGCCAGACAGGGCTCTATGGCTACACCTTC. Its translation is CASSQTGLYGYTF.

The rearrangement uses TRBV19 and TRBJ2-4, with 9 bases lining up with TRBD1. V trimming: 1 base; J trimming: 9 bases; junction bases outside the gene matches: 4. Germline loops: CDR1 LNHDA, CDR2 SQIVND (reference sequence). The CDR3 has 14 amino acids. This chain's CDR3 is CASSIGRTGAIQYF. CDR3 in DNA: TGTGCCAGTAGTATAGGGAGGACAGGGGCCATTCAGTACTTC. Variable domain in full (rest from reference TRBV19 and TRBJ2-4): DGGITQSPKYLFRKEGQNVTLSCEQNLNHDAMYWYRQDPGQGLRLIYYSQIVNDFQKGDIAEGYSVSREKKESFPLTVTSAQKNPTAFYLCASSIGRTGAIQYFGAGTRLSVL.

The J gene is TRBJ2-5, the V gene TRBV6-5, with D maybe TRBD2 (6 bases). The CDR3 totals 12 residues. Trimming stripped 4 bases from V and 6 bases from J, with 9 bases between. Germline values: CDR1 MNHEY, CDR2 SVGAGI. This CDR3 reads CASSWDSQTQYF. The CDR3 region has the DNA TGTGCCAGCAGTTGGGACTCCCAGACCCAGTACTTC.

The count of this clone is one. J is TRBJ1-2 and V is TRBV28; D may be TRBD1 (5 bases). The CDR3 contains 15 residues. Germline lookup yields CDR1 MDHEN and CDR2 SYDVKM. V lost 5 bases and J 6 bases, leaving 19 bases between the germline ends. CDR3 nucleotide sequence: TGTGCCAGCAGTCCCGAGTCGGGGGGTTTGGATGGCTACACCTTC. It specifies CASSPESGGLDGYTF.

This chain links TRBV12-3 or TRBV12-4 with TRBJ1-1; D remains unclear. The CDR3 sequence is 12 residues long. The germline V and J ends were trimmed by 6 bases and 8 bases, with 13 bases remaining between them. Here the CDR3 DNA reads TGTGCCAGCAGCCTGCTCGGTGGCGAAGCTTTCTTT. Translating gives CASSLLGGEAFF.

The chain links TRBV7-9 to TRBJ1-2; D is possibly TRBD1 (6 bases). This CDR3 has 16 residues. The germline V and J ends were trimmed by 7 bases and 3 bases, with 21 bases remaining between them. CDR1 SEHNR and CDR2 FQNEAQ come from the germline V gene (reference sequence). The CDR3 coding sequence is TGTGCCAGCACCAGAGAGGTGACAGGAATCGACTATGGCTACACCTTC. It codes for CASTREVTGIDYGYTF.

The CDR3 DNA sequence: TGTGCCAGCAGTAGTTACCGGGCGGCCAACGTCCTGACTTTC. This translates into CASSSYRAANVLTF. V is TRBV7-9 and J is TRBJ2-6; no reliable D call. This CDR3 is built from 14 residues. The germline V and J ends were trimmed by 6 bases and 6 bases, with 12 bases remaining between them. Germline lookup yields CDR1 SEHNR and CDR2 FQNEAQ (reference sequence).

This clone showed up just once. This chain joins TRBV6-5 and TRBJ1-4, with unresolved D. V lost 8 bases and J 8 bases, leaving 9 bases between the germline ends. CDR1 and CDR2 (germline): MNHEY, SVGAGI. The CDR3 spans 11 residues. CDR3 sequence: CASVKGEKLFF. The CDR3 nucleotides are TGTGCCAGCGTTAAAGGGGAAAAACTGTTTTTT.

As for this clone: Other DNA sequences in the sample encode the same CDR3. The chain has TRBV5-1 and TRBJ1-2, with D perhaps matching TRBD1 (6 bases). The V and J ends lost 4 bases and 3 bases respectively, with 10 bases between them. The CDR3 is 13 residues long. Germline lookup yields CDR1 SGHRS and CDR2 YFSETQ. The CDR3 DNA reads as TGCGCCAGCAGCCTCAGGGGAGACTATGGCTACACCTTC. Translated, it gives CASSLRGDYGYTF. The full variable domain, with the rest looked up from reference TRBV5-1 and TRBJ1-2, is KAGVTQTPRYLIKTRGQQVTLSCSPISGHRSVSWYQQTPGQGLQFLFEYFSETQRNKGNFPGRFSGRQFSNSRSEMNVSTLELGDSALYLCASSLRGDYGYTFGSGTRLTVV.

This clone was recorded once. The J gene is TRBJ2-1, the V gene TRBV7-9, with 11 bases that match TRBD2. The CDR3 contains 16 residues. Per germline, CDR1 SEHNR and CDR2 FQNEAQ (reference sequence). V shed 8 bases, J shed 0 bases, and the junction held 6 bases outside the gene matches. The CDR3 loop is CASVSGGESSYNEQFF. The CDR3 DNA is TGTGCCAGCGTTAGCGGGGGGGAAAGCTCCTACAATGAGCAGTTCTTC.

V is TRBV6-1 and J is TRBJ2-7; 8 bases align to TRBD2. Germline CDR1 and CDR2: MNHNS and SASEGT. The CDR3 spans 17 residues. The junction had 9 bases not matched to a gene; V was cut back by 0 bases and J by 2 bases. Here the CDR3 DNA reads TGTGCCAGCAGTGAAGCGCTCGGGAGGGGAAGTCCCTACGAGCAGTACTTC. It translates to CASSEALGRGSPYEQYF.

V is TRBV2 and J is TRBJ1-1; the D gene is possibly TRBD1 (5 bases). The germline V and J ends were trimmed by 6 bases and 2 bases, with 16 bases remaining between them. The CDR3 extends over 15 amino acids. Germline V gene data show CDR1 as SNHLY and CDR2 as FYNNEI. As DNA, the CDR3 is TGTGCCAGCAGCCGAGGGGAACAGCTAAACACTGAAGCTTTCTTT. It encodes CASSRGEQLNTEAFF.